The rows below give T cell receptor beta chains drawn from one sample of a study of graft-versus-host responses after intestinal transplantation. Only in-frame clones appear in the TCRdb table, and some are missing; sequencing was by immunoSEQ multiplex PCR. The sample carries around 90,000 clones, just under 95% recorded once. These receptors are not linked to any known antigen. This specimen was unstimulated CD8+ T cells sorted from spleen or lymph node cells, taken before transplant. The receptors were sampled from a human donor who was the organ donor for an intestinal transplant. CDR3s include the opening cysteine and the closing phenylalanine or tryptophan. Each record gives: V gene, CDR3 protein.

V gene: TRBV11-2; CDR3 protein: CASSLLGQKRAGSEQYF
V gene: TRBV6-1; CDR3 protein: CASSLTNTGELFF
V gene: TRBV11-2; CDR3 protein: CASSPWTSEGETQYF
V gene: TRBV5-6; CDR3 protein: CASSRTGFHEQYF
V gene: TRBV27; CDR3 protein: CASSFQAGVSYEQYF
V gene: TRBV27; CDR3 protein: CASKWTGGTYEQYF
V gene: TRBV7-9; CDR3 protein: CASSLAGVYEQYF
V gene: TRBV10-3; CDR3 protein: CAIRRTGGLKQYF
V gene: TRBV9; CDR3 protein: CASSPRWGGSYNSPLHF
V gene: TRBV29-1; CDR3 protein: CSVVRGTYEQYF
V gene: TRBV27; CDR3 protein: CASSFVGPSADTQYF
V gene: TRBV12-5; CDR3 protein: CASAKPRGGGDTQYF
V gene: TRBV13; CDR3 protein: CASISTAGLSYEQYF
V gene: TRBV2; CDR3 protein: CASSESGVAGGYEQYF
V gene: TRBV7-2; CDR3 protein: CASSYGTGGLETQYF
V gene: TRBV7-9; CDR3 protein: CASSPTPGTVPGGANVLTF
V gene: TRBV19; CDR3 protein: CASSSLGHLFF
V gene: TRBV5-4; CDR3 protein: CASSQLRGEQYF
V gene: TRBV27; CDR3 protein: CASSPQGFHEQYF
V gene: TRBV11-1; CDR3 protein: CASSPRYQETQYF
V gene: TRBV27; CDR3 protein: CASSLLGTGYEQYF
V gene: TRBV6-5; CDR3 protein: CASSYGGGSLNEQFF
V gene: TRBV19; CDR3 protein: CASSMGGYDEQYF
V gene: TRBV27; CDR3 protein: CASSLGTGTGLYEQYF
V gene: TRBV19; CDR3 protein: CASSIWGDPGGYTF
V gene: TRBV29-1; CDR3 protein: CSAAARPNTGELFF
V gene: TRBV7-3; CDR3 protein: CASSLIVEDTQYF
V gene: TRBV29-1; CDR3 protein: CSVTGGGRPGEQFF
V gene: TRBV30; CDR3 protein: CAWRGDTQYF
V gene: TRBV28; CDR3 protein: CASSHRVNSNQPQHF
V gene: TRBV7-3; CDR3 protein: CASSPVGGGTQYF
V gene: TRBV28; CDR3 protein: CASRYAGVNEQFF
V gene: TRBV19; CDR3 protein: CASSIGLAGGPKNIQYF
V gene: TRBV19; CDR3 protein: CASSRLAGSTYNEQFF
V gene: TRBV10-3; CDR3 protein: CAIGVVAGGPEIDTQYF
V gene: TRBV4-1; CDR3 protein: CASSRAPGGVDTEAFF
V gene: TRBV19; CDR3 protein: CASSIREAGNQPQHF
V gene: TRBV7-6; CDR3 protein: CASSFTHLTVQYF
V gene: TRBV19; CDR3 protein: CASSISGSSYNEQFF
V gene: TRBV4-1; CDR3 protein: CASSQGTHTQYF
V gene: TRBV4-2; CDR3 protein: CASSQGTATNEKLFF
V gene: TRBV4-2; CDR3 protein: CASSQGAGGAYEQYF
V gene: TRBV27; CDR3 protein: CASSLGAGRSYGYTF
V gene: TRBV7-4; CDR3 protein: CASSLGGGEHEQFF
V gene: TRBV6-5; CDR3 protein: CASKALAGSYEQYF
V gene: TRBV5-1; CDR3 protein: CASSLGGDFSYNEQFF
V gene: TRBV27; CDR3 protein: CASSSTTGRVYGYTF
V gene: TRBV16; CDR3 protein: CASSQTPGTNQYEQYF
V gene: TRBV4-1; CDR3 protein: CASSQGPDYQPQHF
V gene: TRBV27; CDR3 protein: CASSFHGSTEAFF
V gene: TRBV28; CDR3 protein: CASTPGQLNTEAFF
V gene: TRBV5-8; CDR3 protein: CASSFRGGNQPQHF